These T cell receptor beta chains were read from a single sample in a study of Ad26.COV2.S vaccination and SARS-CoV-2 variants. The assay was immunoSEQ multiplex PCR, and TCRdb's table has in-frame clones only and misses some. The repertoire holds around 300,000 clones, with about 86% as singletons. Sequencing used peripheral blood, obtained in a trial of Ad26.COV2.S vaccine versus placebo. These receptor sequences come from a person between 18 and 60 years old who received the Ad26.COV2.S COVID-19 vaccine or a placebo. The CDR3 runs from the conserved cysteine through the conserved F or W. Each record gives: D gene, CDR3 length, V gene, clone size, J gene, CDR3 protein, CDR3 DNA. A D gene is named only where the DNA matches it firmly. Clone size appears in some rows only: once, few, many, or a class for an expanded clone.

d_gene: TRBD1
len: 18
v_gene: TRBV24-1
abundance: .
j_gene: TRBJ2-6
CDR3aa: CATSQGGTGFSGANVLTF
CDR3nt: TGTGCCACCAGTCAGGGGGGGACAGGGTTTTCTGGGGCCAACGTCCTGACTTTC

d_gene: .
len: 14
v_gene: TRBV6-2/TRBV6-3
abundance: .
j_gene: TRBJ2-7
CDR3aa: CASSYPRVSYEQYF
CDR3nt: TGTGCCAGCAGTTACCCCAGGGTCTCCTACGAGCAGTACTTC

d_gene: TRBD2
len: 14
v_gene: TRBV2
abundance: .
j_gene: TRBJ2-7
CDR3aa: CASGLAGGSYEQYF
CDR3nt: TGTGCCAGCGGGCTAGCGGGGGGTTCCTACGAGCAGTACTTC

d_gene: TRBD1
len: 20
v_gene: TRBV13
abundance: .
j_gene: TRBJ2-3
CDR3aa: CASSSLKLTGNTASTDTQYF
CDR3nt: TGTGCCAGCAGCTCGTTAAAATTGACAGGGAACACTGCTAGCACAGATACGCAGTATTTT

d_gene: TRBD1
len: 18
v_gene: TRBV6-6
abundance: .
j_gene: TRBJ2-2
CDR3aa: CASSRDPGQGLLAGELFF
CDR3nt: TGTGCCAGCAGTCGCGATCCGGGACAGGGTCTTCTCGCCGGGGAGCTGTTTTTT

d_gene: TRBD2
len: 15
v_gene: TRBV7-2
abundance: once
j_gene: TRBJ2-1
CDR3aa: CASSLTSGSNNEQFF
CDR3nt: TGTGCCAGCAGCCTAACTAGCGGGTCCAACAATGAGCAGTTCTTC

d_gene: .
len: 14
v_gene: TRBV24-1
abundance: .
j_gene: TRBJ1-1
CDR3aa: CATSEAGMNTEAFF
CDR3nt: TGTGCCACCAGTGAGGCAGGCATGAACACTGAAGCTTTCTTT

d_gene: .
len: 12
v_gene: TRBV28
abundance: .
j_gene: TRBJ1-5
CDR3aa: CASSSGNQPQHF
CDR3nt: TGTGCCAGCTCTTCCGGGAATCAGCCCCAGCATTTT

d_gene: .
len: 13
v_gene: TRBV19
abundance: .
j_gene: TRBJ1-5
CDR3aa: CASSMGWGQPQHF
CDR3nt: TGTGCCAGTAGTATGGGTTGGGGTCAGCCCCAGCATTTT

d_gene: .
len: 13
v_gene: TRBV11-1
abundance: .
j_gene: TRBJ1-1
CDR3aa: CASSLGQYTEAFF
CDR3nt: TGTGCCAGCTCCCTGGGACAATACACTGAAGCTTTCTTT

d_gene: .
len: 13
v_gene: TRBV6-1
abundance: once
j_gene: TRBJ2-3
CDR3aa: CASSEILTDTQYF
CDR3nt: TGTGCCAGCAGTGAGATTTTAACAGATACGCAGTATTTT

d_gene: TRBD1
len: 14
v_gene: TRBV7-8
abundance: .
j_gene: TRBJ2-2
CDR3aa: CASSRGQGSGELFF
CDR3nt: TGTGCCAGCAGCCGAGGACAGGGAAGCGGGGAGCTGTTTTTT

d_gene: TRBD2
len: 14
v_gene: TRBV7-3
abundance: .
j_gene: TRBJ2-3
CDR3aa: CASRTAGGSDTQYF
CDR3nt: TGTGCCAGCAGGACGGCGGGAGGGTCAGATACGCAGTATTTT

d_gene: .
len: 16
v_gene: TRBV4-1
abundance: .
j_gene: TRBJ1-5
CDR3aa: CASSPQDISGDQPQHF
CDR3nt: TGCGCCAGCAGCCCGCAGGATATAAGCGGCGATCAGCCCCAGCATTTT

d_gene: .
len: 14
v_gene: TRBV18
abundance: .
j_gene: TRBJ1-4
CDR3aa: CASSPLATNEKLFF
CDR3nt: TGTGCCAGCTCACCACTAGCAACTAATGAAAAACTGTTTTTT

d_gene: TRBD2
len: 16
v_gene: TRBV6-1
abundance: .
j_gene: TRBJ2-7
CDR3aa: CASSDLASGSPYEQYF
CDR3nt: TGTGCCAGCAGTGATTTAGCTAGCGGGAGCCCCTACGAGCAGTACTTC

d_gene: .
len: 15
v_gene: TRBV10-2
abundance: .
j_gene: TRBJ2-5
CDR3aa: CASSESTVRQETQYF
CDR3nt: TGCGCCAGCAGTGAGTCGACGGTCAGACAAGAGACCCAGTACTTC

d_gene: .
len: 12
v_gene: TRBV10-3
abundance: once
j_gene: TRBJ1-2
CDR3aa: CATWTSNYGYTF
CDR3nt: TGTGCCACCTGGACCTCTAACTATGGCTACACCTTC

d_gene: TRBD2
len: 19
v_gene: TRBV5-4
abundance: .
j_gene: TRBJ2-1
CDR3aa: CASSLEGSGGSSSYNEQFF
CDR3nt: TGTGCCAGCAGCTTGGAGGGGAGCGGGGGTTCTAGCTCCTACAATGAGCAGTTCTTC

d_gene: TRBD2
len: 18
v_gene: TRBV3-1/TRBV3-2
abundance: .
j_gene: TRBJ2-7
CDR3aa: CASSQDALTSGRDHEQYF
CDR3nt: TGTGCCAGCAGCCAAGATGCGTTGACTAGCGGGAGGGACCACGAGCAGTACTTC

d_gene: TRBD1
len: 14
v_gene: TRBV18
abundance: .
j_gene: TRBJ2-7
CDR3aa: CASSLQGSFYEQYF
CDR3nt: TGTGCCAGCTCCTTACAGGGGTCCTTCTACGAGCAGTACTTC

d_gene: .
len: 11
v_gene: TRBV19
abundance: .
j_gene: TRBJ1-3
CDR3aa: CASNREDTIYF
CDR3nt: TGTGCCAGCAACAGGGAAGACACCATATATTTT

d_gene: .
len: 16
v_gene: TRBV24-1
abundance: .
j_gene: TRBJ2-1
CDR3aa: CATPTVGPPRINEQFF
CDR3nt: TGTGCCACTCCAACCGTGGGCCCCCCGCGTATCAATGAGCAGTTCTTC

d_gene: TRBD2
len: 17
v_gene: TRBV5-1
abundance: .
j_gene: TRBJ2-3
CDR3aa: CASSLGGLAESTDTQYF
CDR3nt: TGCGCCAGCAGCTTGGGGGGACTAGCGGAAAGCACAGATACGCAGTATTTT

d_gene: .
len: 15
v_gene: TRBV7-2
abundance: .
j_gene: TRBJ2-3
CDR3aa: CASSLARVGTDTQYF
CDR3nt: TGTGCCAGCAGCTTAGCGCGGGTCGGCACAGATACGCAGTATTTT

d_gene: .
len: 13
v_gene: TRBV9
abundance: .
j_gene: TRBJ2-7
CDR3aa: CASSPPAGAEQYF
CDR3nt: TGTGCCAGCAGCCCGCCGGCAGGGGCCGAGCAGTACTTC